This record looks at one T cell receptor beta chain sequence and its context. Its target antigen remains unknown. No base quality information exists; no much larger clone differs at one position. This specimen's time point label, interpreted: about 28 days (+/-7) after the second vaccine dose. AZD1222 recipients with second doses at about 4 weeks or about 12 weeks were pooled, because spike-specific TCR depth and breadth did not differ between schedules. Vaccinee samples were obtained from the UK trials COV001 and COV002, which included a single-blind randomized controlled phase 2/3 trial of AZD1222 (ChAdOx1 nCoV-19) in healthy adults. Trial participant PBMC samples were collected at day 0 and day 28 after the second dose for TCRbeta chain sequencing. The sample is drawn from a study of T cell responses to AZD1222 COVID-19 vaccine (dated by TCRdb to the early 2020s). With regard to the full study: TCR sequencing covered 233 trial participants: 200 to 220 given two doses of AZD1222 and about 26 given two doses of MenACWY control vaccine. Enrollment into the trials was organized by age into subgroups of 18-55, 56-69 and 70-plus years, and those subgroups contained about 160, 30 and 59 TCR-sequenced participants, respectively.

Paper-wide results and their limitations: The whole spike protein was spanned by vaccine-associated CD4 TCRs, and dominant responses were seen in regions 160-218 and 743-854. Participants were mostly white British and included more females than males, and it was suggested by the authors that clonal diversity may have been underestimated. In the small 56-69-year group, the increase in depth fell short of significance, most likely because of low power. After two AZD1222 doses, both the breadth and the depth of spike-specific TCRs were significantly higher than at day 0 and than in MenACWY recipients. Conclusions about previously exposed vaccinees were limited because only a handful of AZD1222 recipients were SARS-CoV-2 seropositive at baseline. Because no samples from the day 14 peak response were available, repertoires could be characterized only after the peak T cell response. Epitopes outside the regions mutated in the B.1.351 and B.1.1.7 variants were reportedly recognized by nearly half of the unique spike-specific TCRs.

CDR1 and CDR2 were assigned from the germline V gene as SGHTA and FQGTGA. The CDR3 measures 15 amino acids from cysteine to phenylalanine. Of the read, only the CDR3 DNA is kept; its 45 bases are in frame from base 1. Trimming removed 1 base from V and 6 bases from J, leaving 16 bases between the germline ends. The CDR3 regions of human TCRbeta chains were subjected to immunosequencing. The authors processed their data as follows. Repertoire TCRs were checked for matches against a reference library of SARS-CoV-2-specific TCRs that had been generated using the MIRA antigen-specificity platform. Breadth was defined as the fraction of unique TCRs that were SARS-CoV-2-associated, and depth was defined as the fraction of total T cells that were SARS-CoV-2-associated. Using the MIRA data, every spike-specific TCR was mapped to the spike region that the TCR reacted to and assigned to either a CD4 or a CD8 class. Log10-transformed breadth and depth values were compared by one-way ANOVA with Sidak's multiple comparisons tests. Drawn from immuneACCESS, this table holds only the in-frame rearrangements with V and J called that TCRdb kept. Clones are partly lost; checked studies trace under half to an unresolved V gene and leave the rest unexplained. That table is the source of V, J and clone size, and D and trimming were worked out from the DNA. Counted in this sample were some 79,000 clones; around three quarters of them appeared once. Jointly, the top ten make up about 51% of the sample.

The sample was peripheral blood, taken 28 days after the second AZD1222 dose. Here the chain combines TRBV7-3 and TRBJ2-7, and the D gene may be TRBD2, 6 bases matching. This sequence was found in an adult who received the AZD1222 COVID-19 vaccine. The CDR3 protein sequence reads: CASSLNIGGVTEQYF. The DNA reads TGTGCCAGCAGCTTAAATATCGGGGGAGTGACCGAGCAGTACTTC.